Listed below are T cell receptor beta chains from one sample, sequenced in a study of T cells and Merkel cell carcinoma outcomes. Profiled with immunoSEQ multiplex PCR; TCRdb holds only in-frame clones, not every one. The sample holds 11,000 to 15,000 clones, around nine tenths seen once. What was sequenced was tumor tissue from Merkel cell carcinoma. Receptor source: a human donor with Merkel cell carcinoma. The CDR3 runs from the conserved cysteine through the conserved F or W. The order of the fields is clone size, V gene, J gene, D gene, CDR3 protein, CDR3 DNA. A D gene is named only where the DNA matches it firmly. Clone size is stated in some rows and not others, as once, few, many or a class when expanded.

clone_size: .; v_call: TRBV6-1; j_call: TRBJ2-1; d_call: .; cdr3_aa: CASTRVYYNEQFF; cdr3_nt: TGTGCCAGCACCAGGGTTTACTACAATGAGCAGTTCTTC
clone_size: .; v_call: TRBV7-2; j_call: TRBJ2-6; d_call: TRBD2; cdr3_aa: CASSLVRGGSGANVLTF; cdr3_nt: TGTGCCAGCAGCTTAGTGAGGGGAGGGAGCGGGGCCAACGTCCTGACTTTC
clone_size: .; v_call: TRBV7-3; j_call: TRBJ2-5; d_call: .; cdr3_aa: CASSPGVGNLETQYF; cdr3_nt: TGTGCCAGCAGCCCGGGAGTGGGGAACCTCGAGACCCAGTACTTC
clone_size: .; v_call: TRBV29-1; j_call: TRBJ2-7; d_call: .; cdr3_aa: CSVELDSYEQYF; cdr3_nt: TGCAGCGTTGAGTTGGACTCCTACGAGCAGTACTTC
clone_size: .; v_call: TRBV4-1; j_call: TRBJ1-1; d_call: .; cdr3_aa: CASSLNFWGFMNTEAFF; cdr3_nt: TGCGCCAGCAGCCTTAATTTCTGGGGATTCATGAACACTGAAGCTTTCTTT
clone_size: .; v_call: TRBV5-1; j_call: TRBJ1-2; d_call: TRBD1; cdr3_aa: CASSSTGTGDGYTF; cdr3_nt: TGCGCCAGCAGCTCGACAGGGACCGGGGATGGCTACACCTTC
clone_size: once; v_call: TRBV19; j_call: TRBJ2-1; d_call: .; cdr3_aa: CASSFGGVSHNEQFF; cdr3_nt: TGTGCCAGTAGTTTCGGCGGGGTTTCGCACAATGAGCAGTTCTTC
clone_size: .; v_call: TRBV6-1; j_call: TRBJ2-7; d_call: .; cdr3_aa: CASSPPAEQYF; cdr3_nt: TGTGCCAGCAGTCCCCCGGCCGAGCAGTACTTC
clone_size: .; v_call: TRBV7-2; j_call: TRBJ2-7; d_call: TRBD2; cdr3_aa: CASSKRTSGGNEQYF; cdr3_nt: TGTGCCAGCAGCAAGCGGACTAGCGGGGGTAACGAGCAGTACTTC
clone_size: .; v_call: TRBV5-6; j_call: TRBJ1-1; d_call: .; cdr3_aa: CASSLAPDTEAFF; cdr3_nt: TGTGCCAGCAGCTTGGCCCCGGACACTGAAGCTTTCTTT
clone_size: .; v_call: TRBV7-9; j_call: TRBJ1-2; d_call: .; cdr3_aa: CASSLELERGYTF; cdr3_nt: TGTGCCAGCAGCTTAGAACTGGAGCGTGGCTACACCTTC
clone_size: .; v_call: TRBV9; j_call: TRBJ2-5; d_call: TRBD1; cdr3_aa: CASSYRQGETQYF; cdr3_nt: TGTGCCAGCAGCTACCGACAGGGGGAGACCCAGTACTTC
clone_size: once; v_call: TRBV5-6; j_call: TRBJ2-2; d_call: .; cdr3_aa: CASSLVSISNTGELFF; cdr3_nt: TGTGCCAGCAGCTTGGTATCCATCTCCAACACCGGGGAGCTGTTTTTT
clone_size: .; v_call: TRBV11-2; j_call: TRBJ2-5; d_call: TRBD1; cdr3_aa: CASSLAQGWETQYF; cdr3_nt: TGTGCCAGCAGCTTAGCACAGGGGTGGGAGACCCAGTACTTC
clone_size: .; v_call: TRBV7-2; j_call: TRBJ2-5; d_call: .; cdr3_aa: CASRVYQETQYF; cdr3_nt: TGTGCCAGCAGGGTGTACCAAGAGACCCAGTACTTC
clone_size: .; v_call: TRBV28; j_call: TRBJ1-1; d_call: TRBD1; cdr3_aa: CASSFGRGLMNTEAFF; cdr3_nt: TGTGCCAGCAGTTTCGGCAGGGGGCTTATGAACACTGAAGCTTTCTTT
clone_size: .; v_call: TRBV6-6; j_call: TRBJ1-1; d_call: TRBD1; cdr3_aa: CASSYGQGVNTEAFF; cdr3_nt: TGTGCCAGCAGTTACGGACAGGGAGTGAACACTGAAGCTTTCTTT
clone_size: .; v_call: TRBV5-1; j_call: TRBJ2-3; d_call: TRBD2; cdr3_aa: CASSFSLAEHSFYRTDTQYF; cdr3_nt: TGCGCCAGCAGCTTTTCCCTAGCGGAGCACTCTTTCTATCGCACAGATACGCAGTATTTT
clone_size: .; v_call: TRBV7-9; j_call: TRBJ1-1; d_call: .; cdr3_aa: CASREGTEAFF; cdr3_nt: TGTGCCAGCAGGGAGGGGACTGAAGCTTTCTTT
clone_size: once; v_call: TRBV6-5; j_call: TRBJ1-6; d_call: .; cdr3_aa: CASSYAGVDGSPLHF; cdr3_nt: TGTGCCAGCAGTTACGCCGGGGTAGACGGTTCACCCCTCCACTTT
clone_size: .; v_call: TRBV28; j_call: TRBJ2-7; d_call: TRBD2; cdr3_aa: CASSLWFREGRIEQYF; cdr3_nt: TGTGCCAGCAGTTTATGGTTTCGGGAGGGCCGGATTGAGCAGTACTTC
clone_size: .; v_call: TRBV5-4; j_call: TRBJ2-2; d_call: TRBD1; cdr3_aa: CASSSGTGVADTGELFF; cdr3_nt: TGTGCCAGCAGCTCCGGGACAGGGGTCGCGGACACCGGGGAGCTGTTTTTT
clone_size: .; v_call: TRBV19; j_call: TRBJ2-1; d_call: TRBD1; cdr3_aa: CASSIRGEDRVHNEQFF; cdr3_nt: TGTGCCAGTAGTATTAGGGGTGAGGACAGGGTACACAATGAGCAGTTCTTC
clone_size: .; v_call: TRBV6-6; j_call: TRBJ2-5; d_call: TRBD1; cdr3_aa: CASSRTGGARETQYF; cdr3_nt: TGTGCCAGCAGTCGAACAGGGGGCGCCCGGGAGACCCAGTACTTC
clone_size: .; v_call: TRBV11-2; j_call: TRBJ2-1; d_call: TRBD1; cdr3_aa: CASRPLRGPRYNEQFF; cdr3_nt: TGTGCCAGCAGGCCATTGAGGGGGCCCCGCTACAATGAGCAGTTCTTC
clone_size: few; v_call: TRBV5-1; j_call: TRBJ2-5; d_call: .; cdr3_aa: CASSLGGPLGETQYF; cdr3_nt: TGCGCCAGCAGCCTTGGAGGGCCACTCGGAGAGACCCAGTACTTC
clone_size: once; v_call: TRBV5-1; j_call: TRBJ1-1; d_call: .; cdr3_aa: CASSLVPNTEAFF; cdr3_nt: TGCGCCAGCAGCTTGGTACCGAACACTGAAGCTTTCTTT
clone_size: .; v_call: TRBV18; j_call: TRBJ2-5; d_call: .; cdr3_aa: CASSPAGTNGEETQYF; cdr3_nt: TGTGCCAGCTCACCTGCGGGAACAAACGGGGAAGAGACCCAGTACTTC
clone_size: .; v_call: TRBV10-3; j_call: TRBJ1-5; d_call: .; cdr3_aa: CAINDGASNQPQHF; cdr3_nt: TGTGCCATCAATGACGGGGCGAGCAATCAGCCCCAGCATTTT
clone_size: .; v_call: TRBV10-3; j_call: TRBJ2-3; d_call: .; cdr3_aa: CAISESITDTQYF; cdr3_nt: TGTGCCATCAGTGAGTCGATCACAGATACGCAGTATTTT
clone_size: once; v_call: TRBV4-2; j_call: TRBJ2-4; d_call: TRBD2; cdr3_aa: CASSQVGTGGPKNIQYF; cdr3_nt: TGTGCCAGCAGCCAAGTTGGGACGGGAGGGCCCAAAAACATTCAGTACTTC
clone_size: .; v_call: TRBV7-3; j_call: TRBJ1-1; d_call: .; cdr3_aa: CASSLMRDTEAFF; cdr3_nt: TGTGCCAGCAGCTTAATGCGGGACACTGAAGCTTTCTTT
clone_size: .; v_call: TRBV7-8; j_call: TRBJ2-5; d_call: TRBD1; cdr3_aa: CASSLYRGHRETQYF; cdr3_nt: TGTGCCAGCAGCTTATACAGGGGGCATCGGGAGACCCAGTACTTC
clone_size: .; v_call: TRBV5-6; j_call: TRBJ1-4; d_call: .; cdr3_aa: CASSLGQINEKLFF; cdr3_nt: TGTGCCAGCAGCTTGGGCCAGATTAATGAAAAACTGTTTTTT
clone_size: .; v_call: TRBV6-5; j_call: TRBJ2-7; d_call: .; cdr3_aa: CASSRPKTYEQYF; cdr3_nt: TGTGCCAGCAGTAGACCTAAGACCTACGAGCAGTACTTC
clone_size: .; v_call: TRBV18; j_call: TRBJ1-5; d_call: TRBD1; cdr3_aa: CASSSGGILSQPQHF; cdr3_nt: TGTGCCAGCTCTTCAGGGGGGATCTTAAGTCAGCCCCAGCATTTT
clone_size: .; v_call: TRBV30; j_call: TRBJ2-1; d_call: .; cdr3_aa: CACPRISSYNEQFF; cdr3_nt: TGTGCCTGTCCCAGGATAAGCTCCTACAATGAGCAGTTCTTC
clone_size: medium-sized; v_call: TRBV30; j_call: TRBJ2-7; d_call: TRBD1; cdr3_aa: CAWTGQDSYEQYF; cdr3_nt: TGTGCCTGGACCGGACAGGACTCCTACGAGCAGTACTTC
clone_size: once; v_call: TRBV7-9; j_call: TRBJ2-4; d_call: .; cdr3_aa: CASSPREATKNIQYF; cdr3_nt: TGTGCCAGCAGCCCCAGGGAGGCGACCAAAAACATTCAGTACTTC
clone_size: .; v_call: TRBV7-9; j_call: TRBJ2-7; d_call: TRBD1; cdr3_aa: CASSPAGGQGYEQYF; cdr3_nt: TGTGCCAGCAGTCCCGCCGGAGGACAGGGCTACGAGCAGTACTTC
clone_size: .; v_call: TRBV7-9; j_call: TRBJ2-4; d_call: .; cdr3_aa: CASSLPAKNIQYF; cdr3_nt: TGTGCCAGCAGCTTACCAGCCAAAAACATTCAGTATTTC
clone_size: .; v_call: TRBV7-9; j_call: TRBJ1-1; d_call: TRBD1; cdr3_aa: CASTHTVGQGKAFF; cdr3_nt: TGTGCCAGCACCCACACCGTTGGACAGGGGAAAGCTTTCTTT
clone_size: .; v_call: TRBV10-3; j_call: TRBJ2-3; d_call: .; cdr3_aa: CAISKRLDEDTQYF; cdr3_nt: TGTGCCATCAGTAAAAGACTAGATGAAGATACGCAGTATTTT
clone_size: .; v_call: TRBV6-5; j_call: TRBJ1-2; d_call: .; cdr3_aa: CASSYSGDTGYTF; cdr3_nt: TGTGCCAGCAGTTACTCGGGGGATACCGGCTACACCTTC
clone_size: .; v_call: TRBV2; j_call: TRBJ1-1; d_call: .; cdr3_aa: CASSVAVEGTMNTEAFF; cdr3_nt: TGTGCCAGCAGTGTGGCGGTAGAAGGGACCATGAACACTGAAGCTTTCTTT
clone_size: .; v_call: TRBV30; j_call: TRBJ1-4; d_call: .; cdr3_aa: CAWAISGAGKLFF; cdr3_nt: TGTGCCTGGGCCATTAGCGGGGCGGGAAAACTGTTTTTT
clone_size: .; v_call: TRBV28; j_call: TRBJ2-7; d_call: .; cdr3_aa: CASSSLSAARRNEQYF; cdr3_nt: TGTGCCAGCAGTTCTCTATCAGCGGCCCGACGAAACGAGCAGTACTTC
clone_size: few; v_call: TRBV28; j_call: TRBJ1-2; d_call: .; cdr3_aa: CASSLHPNYGYTF; cdr3_nt: TGTGCCAGCAGTTTACACCCTAACTATGGCTACACCTTC
clone_size: .; v_call: TRBV29-1; j_call: TRBJ2-3; d_call: .; cdr3_aa: CSVDGLIAGTQYF; cdr3_nt: TGCAGCGTTGATGGCCTTATTGCCGGTACGCAGTATTTT
clone_size: few; v_call: TRBV11-2; j_call: TRBJ1-5; d_call: .; cdr3_aa: CASSLDPGQPQHF; cdr3_nt: TGTGCCAGCAGCTTAGATCCGGGTCAGCCCCAGCATTTT